This is a list of T cell receptor beta chains from one sample in a study of human T cells and chemical hapten exposure. TCRdb processed the RACE reads anew with MiXCR; each CDR3 protein has one entry. The profile shows approximately 50,000 distinct CDR3 sequences, about 11% of them singletons. The sequenced sample was whole blood, obtained in connection with sensitization to the hapten diphenylcyclopropenone (DPC). All receptors come from a woman aged 40 to 50 with alopecia areata. Some clones in this sample may be carry-over from other donors' samples. Each CDR3 is given with its conserved first and last residue. The D gene is left open where the match is weak. Size values are once, few and many counts, or a class for expanded clones, and some rows have none.

V	size	D	J	DNA	CDR3
TRBV19	many	-	TRBJ1-2	TGTGCCAGTAGTTTGGGGTATGGCTACACCTTC	CASSLGYGYTF
TRBV6-5	many	TRBD1	TRBJ1-5	TGTGCCAGCAGAACAGGGGGCTTAGGCAATCAGCCCCAGCATTTT	CASRTGGLGNQPQHF
TRBV27	-	-	TRBJ1-4	TGTGCCAGCAGTTTAAGTCAGGGTCGTGAAAAACTGTTTTTT	CASSLSQGREKLFF
TRBV7-9	many	-	TRBJ1-1	TGTGCCAGCAGCGGGCGGGACACCCTGAACACTGAAGCTTTCTTT	CASSGRDTLNTEAFF
TRBV6-2/TRBV6-3	-	-	TRBJ2-1	TGTGCCAGCAACCCAGGGGGGTACTACAATGAGCAGTTCTTC	CASNPGGYYNEQFF
TRBV30	-	-	TRBJ1-2	TGTGCCTGGAAGGCCACAGGGCACTATGGCTACACCTTC	CAWKATGHYGYTF
TRBV7-2	many	TRBD2	TRBJ2-5	TGTGCCAGCAGCTTGGGTGGGCGGGAGAAGACCCAGTACTTC	CASSLGGREKTQYF
TRBV30	many	-	TRBJ1-1	TGTGCCTGGTCGGCAGGATTGAACACTGAAGCTTTCTTT	CAWSAGLNTEAFF
TRBV20-1	-	-	TRBJ2-1	TGCAGTACACGGGCTCGTTCCTACAATGAGCAGTTCTTC	CSTRARSYNEQFF
TRBV6-2/TRBV6-3	many	TRBD2	TRBJ2-7	TGTGCCAGCAGTTACGGTGGAGGACTAGCGCGATACGAGCAGTACTTC	CASSYGGGLARYEQYF
TRBV20-1	many	-	TRBJ2-2	TGCAGTGCTCCATGGCGGGGGAACACCGGGGAGCTGTTTTTT	CSAPWRGNTGELFF
TRBV3-1	many	-	TRBJ2-1	TGTGCCAGCAGCCAAGAAGGACTAACTGTTTACAATGAGCAGTTCTTC	CASSQEGLTVYNEQFF
TRBV12-3/TRBV12-4	-	-	TRBJ2-2	TGTGCCAGCAGCCCAGACACCCTAACGAACACCGGGGAGCTGTTTTTT	CASSPDTLTNTGELFF
TRBV24-1	few	-	TRBJ2-1	TGTGCCACCAGTGATTTGAAACAGGGTTTTGGGCAGTTCTTC	CATSDLKQGFGQFF
TRBV20-1	-	TRBD1	TRBJ2-5	TGCAGTGCTAGTCCGGGACAGGGGGCGGAGACCCAGTACTTC	CSASPGQGAETQYF
TRBV20-1	few	TRBD2	TRBJ2-2	TGCAGTGCTCGCGTCCGGGACTACCTCACCGGGGAGCTGTTTTTT	CSARVRDYLTGELFF
TRBV7-2	-	-	TRBJ1-2	TGTGCCAGCAGCAGAGTCAGGGGTCGTGGCTACACCTTC	CASSRVRGRGYTF
TRBV27	few	TRBD2	TRBJ2-3	TGTGCCAGCAGCGGGACTAGCGGGGGGAGCACAGATACGCAGTATTTT	CASSGTSGGSTDTQYF
TRBV30	many	-	TRBJ2-7	TGTGCCTGGAGTGCCCCGGGGCGGGCGACCTACGAGCAGTACTTC	CAWSAPGRATYEQYF
TRBV6-4	many	TRBD2	TRBJ2-3	TGTGCCAGCAGTGAAGGGGCTAGCGGATCCACAGATACGCAGTATTTT	CASSEGASGSTDTQYF
TRBV18	many	TRBD2	TRBJ2-1	TGTGCCAGCTCACCATATTTAGCGGGAGGGACCTACAATGAGCAGTTCTTC	CASSPYLAGGTYNEQFF
TRBV24-1	many	-	TRBJ2-5	TGTGCCACCGCAAGAGGGTCGTCAGAGACCCAGTACTTC	CATARGSSETQYF
TRBV30	-	TRBD1	TRBJ1-2	TGTGCCTGGACCAGGGGGGTTCCAGCTAACTATGGCTACACCTTC	CAWTRGVPANYGYTF
TRBV9	few	-	TRBJ2-1	TGTGCCAGCCGCGGAGAAGGTGAGCAGTTCTTC	CASRGEGEQFF
TRBV15	-	TRBD1	TRBJ1-2	TGTGCCACCAGCCAAGGGGGCGCGAGGGGCTACACCTTC	CATSQGGARGYTF
TRBV7-2	few	-	TRBJ1-1	TGTGCCAGCAGCTTAGATACAGGGATGAACACTGAAGCTTTCTTT	CASSLDTGMNTEAFF
TRBV18	many	-	TRBJ2-7	TGTGCCAGCTCACCACCGGGCCACCCCTACGAGCAGTACTTC	CASSPPGHPYEQYF
TRBV7-9	few	TRBD2	TRBJ2-3	TGTGCCAGCAGCCGCGGGGGAACGGATACGCAGTATTTT	CASSRGGTDTQYF
TRBV7-2	-	-	TRBJ1-6	TGTGCCAGCAGCTTAAGAGATTCACCCCTCCACTTT	CASSLRDSPLHF
TRBV4-3	few	-	TRBJ1-1	TGCGCCAGCAGCCAAGAGCCCAATCCGGCGGGCACTGAAGCTTTCTTT	CASSQEPNPAGTEAFF
TRBV7-6	-	TRBD1	TRBJ2-5	TGTGCCAGCAGCTTATCGGGGACAGGGCAAGAGACCCAGTACTTC	CASSLSGTGQETQYF
TRBV7-2	few	TRBD2	TRBJ2-2	TGTGCCAGCAGCCCCACGAGGACTAGCCGAGGACCCGGGGAGCTGTTTTTT	CASSPTRTSRGPGELFF
TRBV4-2	few	-	TRBJ2-1	TGTGCCAGCAGCCAAGCCGGCTCATGGTCCTACAATGAGCAGTTCTTC	CASSQAGSWSYNEQFF
TRBV12-3/TRBV12-4	many	-	TRBJ2-7	TGTGCCAGCAGTTTAATGCGGGGTCCCTCCTACGAGCAGTACTTC	CASSLMRGPSYEQYF
TRBV6-5	many	-	TRBJ1-1	TGTGCCAGCATTAGGTTATCGAACACTGAAGCTTTCTTT	CASIRLSNTEAFF
TRBV29-1	few	-	TRBJ2-3	TGCAGCGTTGAAAAGGGCAGACTCACAGATACGCAGTATTTT	CSVEKGRLTDTQYF
TRBV7-9	once	TRBD1	TRBJ2-7	TGTGCCAGCAGTTTTAACAGGGGTAACGAGCAGTACTTC	CASSFNRGNEQYF
TRBV27	medium-sized	TRBD1	TRBJ1-1	TGTGCCAGCAGTTACGGACTTTCCGGGACAGGGGGGATCAGTGGAGCTTTCTTT	CASSYGLSGTGGISGAFF
TRBV20-1	many	-	TRBJ2-3	TGCAGTGCTACGATTTACACGGGACTCTCAAGGGAGACAGATACGCAGTATTTT	CSATIYTGLSRETDTQYF
TRBV6-5	few	TRBD2	TRBJ2-1	TGTGCCAGCAGTACCCAAGCGGGGGGGCGGTACAATGAGCAGTTCTTC	CASSTQAGGRYNEQFF
TRBV7-8	-	-	TRBJ2-1	TGTGCCAGCAGCCCTGGGGTGGGAGGTCCTTCCTACAATGAGCAGTTCTTC	CASSPGVGGPSYNEQFF
TRBV24-1	once	-	TRBJ2-2	TGTGCCACCAGTGCGACTTCGGGGGCCCCGAACACCGGGGAGCTGTTTTTT	CATSATSGAPNTGELFF
TRBV20-1	few	TRBD2	TRBJ2-1	TGCAGTGCTAGAGAGCCGACTAGCGGGGGTAATGAGCAGTTCTTC	CSAREPTSGGNEQFF
TRBV20-1	many	TRBD2	TRBJ2-1	TGCAGTGCTAGACTTATGGGACTAGCTTTCAACAATGAGCAGTTCTTC	CSARLMGLAFNNEQFF
TRBV27	many	TRBD1	TRBJ2-7	TGTGCCAGCAGCGACAGGGGGGGCATTAGCTCCTACGAGCAGTACTTC	CASSDRGGISSYEQYF
TRBV20-1	many	-	TRBJ1-5	TGCAGTGCTGCGACAGTATATAGCAATCAGCCCCAGCATTTT	CSAATVYSNQPQHF
TRBV4-3	many	-	TRBJ2-3	TGCGCCAGCAGCCAAAATGGGGGGAAAACAGATACGCAGTATTTT	CASSQNGGKTDTQYF
TRBV29-1	-	TRBD2	TRBJ2-1	TGCAGCGTTGGTCTAGCGGGAGGACTTGGCGAGCAGTTCTTC	CSVGLAGGLGEQFF
TRBV2	few	TRBD2	TRBJ2-2	TGTGCCAGCAGACGATTTAGCGGGACCCAGAACACCGGGGAGCTGTTTTTT	CASRRFSGTQNTGELFF
TRBV27	few	TRBD2	TRBJ2-7	TGTGCCAGCAGCACGGGACTAGCGGCTCCCCGGCAGTACTTC	CASSTGLAAPRQYF
TRBV7-8	many	TRBD2	TRBJ2-3	TGTGCCAGCAGCTCGGGACTAGCGGGGGGCTCGACCACAGATACGCAGTATTTT	CASSSGLAGGSTTDTQYF
TRBV5-1	few	TRBD1	TRBJ1-5	TGCGCCAGCAGCTCCGGGACAGATAGCAATCAGCCCCAGCATTTT	CASSSGTDSNQPQHF
TRBV2	many	TRBD1	TRBJ1-2	TGTGCCAGCAGTGGGACAGGGGGAGGAGGAGGCTACACCTTC	CASSGTGGGGGYTF
TRBV2	few	TRBD1	TRBJ1-2	TGTGCCAGCATTTGGGACAGGGGCTATGGCTACACCTTC	CASIWDRGYGYTF
TRBV18	-	-	TRBJ2-7	TGTGCCAGCTCACCACGCCAGACGGGGACCTCCTACGAGCAGTACTTC	CASSPRQTGTSYEQYF